This T cell receptor (beta chain) was captured by sequencing in a study of blood T cell repertoires in COVID-19. Germline CDR1 is SGHNT and CDR2 is YYREEE (reference sequence). Trimming stripped 5 bases from V and 5 bases from J, with 10 bases between. CDR3 length: 13 amino acids. Sequencing used immunoSEQ multiplex PCR; TCRdb keeps in-frame clones, though not all of them. The sample lists about 35,000 clones, around four fifths occurring once. This clone is medium-sized within its sample. The origin of this receptor is a man between 50 and 59 years old with acute or convalescent COVID-19. The chain is built from TRBV5-4 and TRBJ2-2; TRBD2 might be the D (5 bases). What was sequenced was peripheral blood. The CDR3 coding sequence is TGTGCCAGCAGTGAGGGAGTGACCGGGGAGCTGTTTTTT. Its translation is CASSEGVTGELFF.